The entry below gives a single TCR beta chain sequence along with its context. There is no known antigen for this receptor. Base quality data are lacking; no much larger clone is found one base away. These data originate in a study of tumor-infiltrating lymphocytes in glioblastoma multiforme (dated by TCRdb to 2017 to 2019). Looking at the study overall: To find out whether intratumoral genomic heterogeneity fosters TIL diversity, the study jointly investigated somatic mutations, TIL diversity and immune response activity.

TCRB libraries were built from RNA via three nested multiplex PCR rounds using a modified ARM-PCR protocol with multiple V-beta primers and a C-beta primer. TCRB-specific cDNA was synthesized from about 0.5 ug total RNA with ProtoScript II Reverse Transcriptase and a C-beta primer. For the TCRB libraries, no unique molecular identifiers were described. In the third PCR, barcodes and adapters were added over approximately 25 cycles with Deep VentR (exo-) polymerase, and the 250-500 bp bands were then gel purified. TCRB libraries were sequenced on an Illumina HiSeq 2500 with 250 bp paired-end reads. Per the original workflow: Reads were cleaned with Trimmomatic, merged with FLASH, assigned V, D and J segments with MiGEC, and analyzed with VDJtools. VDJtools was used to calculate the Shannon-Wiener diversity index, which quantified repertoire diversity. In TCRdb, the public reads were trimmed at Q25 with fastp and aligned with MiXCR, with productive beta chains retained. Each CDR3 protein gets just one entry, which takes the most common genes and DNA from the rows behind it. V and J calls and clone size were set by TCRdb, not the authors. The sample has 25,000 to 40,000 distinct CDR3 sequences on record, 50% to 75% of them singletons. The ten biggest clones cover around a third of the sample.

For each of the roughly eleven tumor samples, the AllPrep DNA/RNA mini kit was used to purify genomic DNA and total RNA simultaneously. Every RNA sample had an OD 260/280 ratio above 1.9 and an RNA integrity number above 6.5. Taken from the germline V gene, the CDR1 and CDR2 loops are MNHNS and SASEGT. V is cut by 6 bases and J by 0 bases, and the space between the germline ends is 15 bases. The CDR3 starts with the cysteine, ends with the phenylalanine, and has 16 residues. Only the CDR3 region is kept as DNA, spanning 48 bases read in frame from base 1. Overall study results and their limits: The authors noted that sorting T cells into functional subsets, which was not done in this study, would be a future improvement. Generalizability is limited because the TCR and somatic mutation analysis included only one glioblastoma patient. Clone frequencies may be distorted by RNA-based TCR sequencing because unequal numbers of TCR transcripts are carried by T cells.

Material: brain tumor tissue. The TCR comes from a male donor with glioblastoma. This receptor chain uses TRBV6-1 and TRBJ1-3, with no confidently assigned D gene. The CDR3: CASSIRTQGSGNTIYF. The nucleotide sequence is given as TGTGCCAGCAGCATAAGGACTCAAGGCTCTGGAAACACCATATATTTT.